This TCR beta chain stems from a study of cytomegalovirus exposure and HLA in healthy donors. Looking at the study overall: Drawn from HLA-typed donors, about 85 million unique TCRs were held in an early data release. Study results and limitations: One later analysis reportedly identified an Asian-associated ancestry cluster that showed fewer N-insertions than the approximately 600-donor mean. Upon later analysis, HLA-associated TCR beta chains proved more clonally expanded than other, equally common chains. Listed as cytomegalovirus-associated were more than 150 TCR beta chains.

Germline loops: CDR1 KGHSH, CDR2 LQKENI. The CDR3 sequence is 13 residues long. The V and J ends lost 5 bases and 4 bases, in that order; junction bases with no gene match: 3. PCR used 60 Vbeta primers and 13 Jbeta primers. Assay: immunoSEQ multiplex PCR; the TCRdb copy retains only in-frame clones and omits some. The sample shows about 160,000 clones, around 60% of them seen only once. Details on this clone: What it binds is unknown.

The sequenced sample was PBMCs. The receptor was isolated from a woman aged 55-69 years in good health and CMV-seropositive. The chain links TRBV18 to TRBJ1-1, with 8 bases matching TRBD1. This chain's CDR3 is CASSSDRVTEAFF. Written as DNA, the CDR3 is TGTGCCAGCTCATCGGACAGGGTCACTGAAGCTTTCTTT.